These T cell receptor beta chains were read from a single sample in a study of cytomegalovirus exposure and HLA in healthy donors. Using immunoSEQ multiplex PCR, the repertoire was profiled, and TCRdb retains in-frame clones only, with some absent. The table shows roughly 84,000 clones, with about 80% occurring only once. The sample taken for sequencing was PBMCs. These receptors all come from a man in his fifties in good health and CMV-seronegative. The CDR3 runs from the conserved cysteine through the conserved F or W. Fields, in order: D gene, J gene, clone size, V gene, CDR3 protein, CDR3 DNA. The D gene is left open where the match is weak. A clone size is listed for some rows: how often the clone was seen (once, few, many), or a class if it is expanded.

d_call: TRBD2
j_call: TRBJ2-1
clone_size: once
v_call: TRBV7-7
cdr3_aa: CASSQGTRGKYEQFF
cdr3_nt: TGTGCTAGCAGCCAAGGGACTAGGGGCAAGTATGAGCAGTTCTTC

d_call: -
j_call: TRBJ2-5
clone_size: -
v_call: TRBV13
cdr3_aa: CASSFRAIQETQYF
cdr3_nt: TGTGCCAGCAGCTTCAGGGCTATCCAAGAGACCCAGTACTTC

d_call: TRBD1
j_call: TRBJ1-4
clone_size: few
v_call: TRBV5-6
cdr3_aa: CASRIRDSNEKLFF
cdr3_nt: TGTGCCAGCAGGATCCGGGACAGTAATGAAAAACTGTTTTTT

d_call: -
j_call: TRBJ1-5
clone_size: -
v_call: TRBV7-8
cdr3_aa: CASSFSGDKHF
cdr3_nt: TGTGCCAGCAGCTTCTCTGGGGACAAACATTTT

d_call: TRBD2
j_call: TRBJ2-7
clone_size: once
v_call: TRBV6-5
cdr3_aa: CASRPGTSVHEQYF
cdr3_nt: TGTGCCAGCAGACCCGGGACTAGCGTCCACGAGCAGTACTTC

d_call: -
j_call: TRBJ1-1
clone_size: -
v_call: TRBV19
cdr3_aa: CASSSNAGAEAFF
cdr3_nt: TGTGCCAGTAGTTCCAACGCGGGGGCTGAAGCTTTCTTT

d_call: TRBD2
j_call: TRBJ2-5
clone_size: -
v_call: TRBV19
cdr3_aa: CASSIARTSYQETQYF
cdr3_nt: TGTGCCAGTAGTATAGCTCGGACTAGCTACCAAGAGACCCAGTACTTC

d_call: -
j_call: TRBJ2-1
clone_size: -
v_call: TRBV19
cdr3_aa: CASSRTDQGHNEQFF
cdr3_nt: TGTGCCAGTAGTAGGACAGACCAAGGGCACAATGAGCAGTTCTTC

d_call: -
j_call: TRBJ1-3
clone_size: -
v_call: TRBV28
cdr3_aa: CASRDPTTQYSGNTIYF
cdr3_nt: TGTGCCAGCAGAGACCCAACCACACAGTACTCTGGAAACACCATATATTTT

d_call: -
j_call: TRBJ1-1
clone_size: once
v_call: TRBV9
cdr3_aa: CASSVEPDRSNRVTEAFF
cdr3_nt: TGTGCCAGCAGCGTAGAGCCCGACAGGTCAAACCGTGTCACTGAAGCTTTCTTT

d_call: -
j_call: TRBJ2-7
clone_size: -
v_call: TRBV2
cdr3_aa: CASTLHGSEQYF
cdr3_nt: TGTGCCAGCACTCTCCACGGGTCCGAGCAGTACTTC

d_call: TRBD1
j_call: TRBJ1-2
clone_size: -
v_call: TRBV2
cdr3_aa: CASRGQGAPGYTF
cdr3_nt: TGTGCCAGCAGAGGGCAGGGGGCGCCTGGCTACACCTTC

d_call: TRBD2
j_call: TRBJ2-5
clone_size: -
v_call: TRBV7-3
cdr3_aa: CASSLERGGRETQYF
cdr3_nt: TGTGCCAGCAGCTTAGAGCGGGGGGGTCGGGAGACCCAGTACTTC

d_call: -
j_call: TRBJ2-2
clone_size: -
v_call: TRBV7-6
cdr3_aa: CASAEYSRINTGELFF
cdr3_nt: TGTGCCAGCGCAGAATACTCCAGGATTAACACCGGGGAGCTGTTTTTT

d_call: -
j_call: TRBJ2-7
clone_size: once
v_call: TRBV14
cdr3_aa: CASSQDLGGYEQYF
cdr3_nt: TGTGCCAGCAGCCAAGATTTAGGGGGATACGAGCAGTACTTC

d_call: -
j_call: TRBJ1-1
clone_size: -
v_call: TRBV7-9
cdr3_aa: CASSSPPQGGTEAFF
cdr3_nt: TGTGCCAGCAGCTCCCCCCCCCAAGGAGGCACTGAAGCTTTCTTT

d_call: TRBD2
j_call: TRBJ2-1
clone_size: -
v_call: TRBV5-1
cdr3_aa: CASSQRLAGGGEQFF
cdr3_nt: TGCGCCAGCAGCCAGAGACTAGCGGGGGGCGGGGAGCAGTTCTTC

d_call: TRBD1
j_call: TRBJ2-7
clone_size: -
v_call: TRBV27
cdr3_aa: CASRDRAKTSKQYF
cdr3_nt: TGTGCCAGCAGGGACAGGGCAAAGACCAGTAAGCAGTACTTC

d_call: -
j_call: TRBJ1-3
clone_size: few
v_call: TRBV4-1
cdr3_aa: CASGRGNTIYF
cdr3_nt: TGCGCCAGCGGCAGGGGAAACACCATATATTTT

d_call: -
j_call: TRBJ1-1
clone_size: -
v_call: TRBV6-1
cdr3_aa: CASTLSPHGAFF
cdr3_nt: TGTGCCAGCACTCTTTCCCCCCACGGAGCTTTCTTT

d_call: TRBD1
j_call: TRBJ1-2
clone_size: -
v_call: TRBV9
cdr3_aa: CAGSVDLQGAGYTF
cdr3_nt: TGTGCCGGCAGCGTCGACTTGCAGGGGGCTGGCTACACCTTC

d_call: -
j_call: TRBJ2-2
clone_size: -
v_call: TRBV7-6
cdr3_aa: CASSYRETGELFF
cdr3_nt: TGTGCCAGCAGCTACCGCGAAACCGGGGAGCTGTTTTTT

d_call: TRBD1
j_call: TRBJ2-7
clone_size: many
v_call: TRBV15
cdr3_aa: CATSAPGQGRHEQYF
cdr3_nt: TGTGCCACCAGCGCGCCCGGACAGGGTCGACACGAGCAGTACTTC

d_call: TRBD1
j_call: TRBJ1-6
clone_size: -
v_call: TRBV19
cdr3_aa: CASSNGQGANSPLHF
cdr3_nt: TGTGCCAGTAGTAACGGACAGGGGGCTAATTCACCCCTCCACTTT

d_call: -
j_call: TRBJ1-5
clone_size: -
v_call: TRBV28
cdr3_aa: CASRGGYINQPQHF
cdr3_nt: TGTGCCAGCAGGGGGGGTTACATCAATCAGCCCCAGCATTTT

d_call: -
j_call: TRBJ2-7
clone_size: -
v_call: TRBV6-6
cdr3_aa: CASTEAGQDVGYEQYF
cdr3_nt: TGTGCCAGCACCGAGGCGGGGCAGGATGTAGGGTACGAGCAGTACTTC

d_call: -
j_call: TRBJ1-5
clone_size: -
v_call: TRBV19
cdr3_aa: CASSNPPGYSNQPQHF
cdr3_nt: TGTGCCAGTAGTAATCCCCCCGGGTATAGCAATCAGCCCCAGCATTTT

d_call: TRBD1
j_call: TRBJ1-2
clone_size: -
v_call: TRBV5-6
cdr3_aa: CASSYGQGARGYGYTF
cdr3_nt: TGTGCCAGCAGCTACGGACAGGGGGCGCGGGGCTATGGCTACACCTTC

d_call: -
j_call: TRBJ1-1
clone_size: -
v_call: TRBV6-1
cdr3_aa: CASSTTGPNTEAFF
cdr3_nt: TGTGCCAGCAGTACTACAGGGCCCAACACTGAAGCTTTCTTT

d_call: TRBD1
j_call: TRBJ2-7
clone_size: -
v_call: TRBV7-9
cdr3_aa: CSSSSQGFGYEQYF
cdr3_nt: TGTTCCAGCAGCTCACAGGGGTTTGGGTACGAGCAGTACTTC

d_call: -
j_call: TRBJ1-6
clone_size: -
v_call: TRBV6-1
cdr3_aa: CASSRGLSPLHF
cdr3_nt: TGTGCCAGCAGTAGGGGTCTTTCACCCCTCCACTTT

d_call: -
j_call: TRBJ2-7
clone_size: -
v_call: TRBV28
cdr3_aa: CASSLTGSYEQYF
cdr3_nt: TGTGCCAGCAGTTTAACAGGGAGCTACGAGCAGTACTTC

d_call: -
j_call: TRBJ1-2
clone_size: -
v_call: TRBV19
cdr3_aa: CASTWGGRGGGYTF
cdr3_nt: TGTGCCAGTACATGGGGCGGCAGGGGTGGAGGCTACACCTTC

d_call: -
j_call: TRBJ2-1
clone_size: -
v_call: TRBV4-1
cdr3_aa: CASSQGFLGLFF
cdr3_nt: TGCGCCAGCAGCCAAGGGTTCTTAGGACTGTTCTTC

d_call: TRBD1
j_call: TRBJ1-6
clone_size: -
v_call: TRBV19
cdr3_aa: CASSMSTGGNSPLHF
cdr3_nt: TGTGCCAGTAGTATGTCTACAGGGGGGAATTCACCCCTCCACTTT

d_call: -
j_call: TRBJ1-5
clone_size: -
v_call: TRBV11-2
cdr3_aa: CASSSQASEPQHF
cdr3_nt: TGTGCCAGCAGCTCACAGGCTTCGGAGCCCCAGCATTTT

d_call: -
j_call: TRBJ1-3
clone_size: -
v_call: TRBV5-4
cdr3_aa: CASSSPFERGGSGNTIYF
cdr3_nt: TGTGCCAGCAGCTCCCCGTTTGAGAGGGGAGGCTCTGGAAACACCATATATTTT

d_call: TRBD1
j_call: TRBJ1-2
clone_size: -
v_call: TRBV7-2
cdr3_aa: CASSIGHRQGGSNYGYTF
cdr3_nt: TGTGCCAGCAGCATAGGCCACCGACAGGGGGGCTCTAACTATGGCTACACCTTC